One and the same sample provided the 24 T cell receptor beta chains below, sequenced in a study of cytomegalovirus exposure and HLA in healthy donors. It was with 60 Vbeta and 13 Jbeta primers that the PCR ran. Sequencing was performed with immunoSEQ multiplex PCR; in TCRdb, only in-frame clones are kept and a portion is missing. The sample holds about 160,000 clones, approximately 75% seen once. The sequenced material came from PBMCs. All receptors come from a middle-aged man in good health and CMV-seropositive.

The chain carries TRBV5-1 and TRBJ1-1; no reliable D call. This CDR3 region has 13 residues. V was shortened by 2 bases and J by 2 bases, with 7 bases between the two germline ends. Germline CDR1 and CDR2: SGHRS and YFSETQ. CDR3 coding DNA: TGCGCCAGCAGCTTACAAGATAACACTGAAGCTTTCTTT. Protein: CASSLQDNTEAFF. Full variable domain (missing parts from reference TRBV5-1 and TRBJ1-1): KAGVTQTPRYLIKTRGQQVTLSCSPISGHRSVSWYQQTPGQGLQFLFEYFSETQRNKGNFPGRFSGRQFSNSRSEMNVSTLELGDSALYLCASSLQDNTEAFFGQGTRLTVV.

The rearrangement uses TRBV29-1 and TRBJ2-7; 7 bases map to TRBD1. This CDR3 spans 13 amino acids. Germline V gene sequence: CDR1 SQVTM, CDR2 ANQGSEA. Trimming removed 0 bases from V and 7 bases from J; junction bases left unmatched: 6. The CDR3 DNA sequence: TGCAGCGTTGAAGACCTGACAGGGTTGGAGCAGTACTTC. Its protein is CSVEDLTGLEQYF.

The chain links TRBV19 to TRBJ2-5, with D possibly TRBD2 on 6 matching bases. The CDR3 covers 14 residues. Trimming shortened V by 6 bases and J by 5 bases, and 16 bases separated the two germline ends. The germline gives CDR1 LNHDA, CDR2 SQIVND (reference sequence). The CDR3 loop reads CASRPRGAGETQYF. Written as DNA, the CDR3 is TGTGCCAGTAGGCCCCGCGGGGCGGGGGAGACCCAGTACTTC.

The chain uses TRBV20-1 and TRBJ1-2; no clear D. Trimming stripped 4 bases from V and 4 bases from J, with 4 bases between. CDR3 length equals 10 residues. CDR1 and CDR2 from the germline V gene are DFQATT and SNEGSKA (reference sequence). The CDR3 loop reads CSAISYGYTF. The CDR3 nucleotides are TGCAGTGCTATCAGCTATGGCTACACCTTC.

CDR3 region: CASSPKGQGNTEAFF. For the CDR3, the DNA is TGTGCCAGCAGTCCAAAGGGACAGGGGAACACTGAAGCTTTCTTT. J is TRBJ1-1 and V is TRBV6-5, with TRBD1 identical over 9 bases. CDR1 and CDR2 (germline): MNHEY, SVGAGI. CDR3 length: 15 residues. J gave up 1 base and V 5 bases, and 5 bases lay outside the gene matches.

The chain joins TRBV5-1 to TRBJ1-1; the D is unclear. Germline V CDR1 and CDR2: SGHRS, YFSETQ. The length of the CDR3 is 11 residues. V was pared by 6 bases and J by 5 bases, with 8 bases between. Here the CDR3 reads CASKGETEAFF. CDR3 sequence (DNA): TGCGCCAGCAAGGGAGAAACTGAAGCTTTCTTT.

Only a few counts were recorded for this clone. The chain uses TRBV4-2 and TRBJ2-5; TRBD1 aligns across 11 bases. Germline CDR1 reads LGHNA; CDR2 reads YNFKEQ. The CDR3 runs to 16 residues. Trimming at V came to 4 bases and at J to 4 bases, leaving 8 bases not matched to a gene. The CDR3 coding sequence is TGTGCCAGCAGCCCCGTACCCGGGACAGGGGGAGAGACCCAGTACTTC. Its translation is CASSPVPGTGGETQYF.

The chain links TRBV10-2 to TRBJ1-2, with TRBD1 identical over 8 bases. The CDR3 has 12 residues. Trimming took 8 bases from V and 8 from J; bases not matched to a gene: 7. CDR1 and CDR2 from the germline V gene are WSHSY and SAAADI. CDR3 DNA: TGCGCCAGCGTTCCAGGGGGCGGAGGCTACACCTTC. It is translated as CASVPGGGGYTF.

As for this clone: The junction departs from germline at one end; a sequencing error may be responsible. This chain joins TRBV10-3 and TRBJ2-1, with D possibly matching TRBD1 (6 bases). The CDR3 is 14 residues long. Germline values: CDR1 ENHRY, CDR2 SYGVKD. In DNA form, the CDR3 reads TGTGCCAGCTTGAGGACAGAGAGGGGGAATGGGCAGTTCTTC. Translation: CASLRTERGNGQFF.

The chain combines TRBV11-2 with TRBJ1-3; a weak D match, TRBD1 (5 bases). Per germline, CDR1 SGHAT and CDR2 FQNNGV. V lost 4 bases to trimming and J lost 3 bases, with 10 bases between them. The CDR3 runs to 14 residues. The CDR3 nucleotides are TGTGCCAGCAGCTCCCCGGGGGGTGGAAACACCATATATTTT. Protein: CASSSPGGGNTIYF.

The chain carries TRBV19 and TRBJ1-2; 7 bases align to TRBD1. V dropped 3 bases and J dropped 4; count of bases not matched to a gene: 14. This CDR3 has 17 amino acids. The germline V gene has CDR1 LNHDA and CDR2 SQIVND (reference sequence). The CDR3 DNA reads TGTGCCAGTAGTATCGCGACAGGGATTCTGGGGACCTATGGCTACACCTTC. Protein sequence: CASSIATGILGTYGYTF.

This sequence joins TRBV19 and TRBJ2-1, with 12 bases identical to TRBD2. Unmatched junction bases numbered 3, after V lost 8 bases and J lost 4 bases. CDR1 and CDR2 from the germline V gene are LNHDA and SQIVND (reference sequence). CDR3 length: 14 residues. In DNA, the CDR3 is TGTGCCAGTGGACTAGCGGGGATATACAATGAGCAGTTCTTC. This encodes CASGLAGIYNEQFF.

The genes are TRBV7-6 and TRBJ1-5; the match to TRBD1 covers 7 bases. Germline V gives CDR1 SGHVS, CDR2 FNYEAQ. The V segment lost 5 bases and the J segment 0 bases; nucleotides outside the gene matches: 4. This CDR3 spans 15 amino acids. The CDR3 nucleotides are TGTGCCAGCAGCAGGGACAGCTATAGCAATCAGCCCCAGCATTTT. Protein: CASSRDSYSNQPQHF.

As regards this clone: The sample contains more than one DNA sequence encoding this CDR3. The CDR3 DNA sequence: TGCGCCAGCAGCAGTGCCGGGACAGGGAAAACTAACTATGGCTACACCTTC. The encoded protein is CASSSAGTGKTNYGYTF. The chain employs TRBV5-1 and TRBJ1-2, with TRBD1 matching 9 bases. J gave up 0 bases and V 4 bases, and 10 bases lay outside the gene matches. This CDR3 has 17 amino acids. CDR1 and CDR2 from the germline V gene are SGHRS and YFSETQ.

The chain has TRBV7-3 and TRBJ2-5; 10 bases align to TRBD2. V lost 6 bases, J lost 4 bases, and 8 bases stayed unmatched. CDR1 is SGHTA, CDR2 FQGTGA, per germline. The CDR3 runs 15 residues. CDR3 DNA sequence: TGTGCCAGCAGTCCTACTAGCGGGGTGAGAGAGACCCAGTACTTC. Translated, it gives CASSPTSGVRETQYF.

V usage is TRBV6-5 and J usage is TRBJ2-2; unclear D gene. Germline CDR1 reads MNHEY; CDR2 reads SVGAGI. Trimming removed 7 bases from V and 6 bases from J, with 9 bases in between. This CDR3 spans 12 amino acids. CDR3: CASTVIPGELFF. CDR3 sequence (DNA): TGTGCCAGCACCGTTATCCCCGGGGAGCTGTTTTTT.

The CDR3 loop reads CASSLSGGNQPQHF. In DNA form, the CDR3 reads TGTGCCAGCAGCTTATCAGGGGGCAATCAGCCCCAGCATTTT. V gene TRBV7-8 combines with J gene TRBJ1-5, with D possibly matching TRBD1 (6 bases). Germline assignment: CDR1 SGHVS and CDR2 FQNEAQ. The V end lost 2 bases, the J end lost 2 bases, and 7 bases lay between the germline ends. The CDR3 runs 14 residues. Filled out from reference TRBV7-8 and TRBJ1-5, the complete variable domain reads GAGVSQSPRYKVAKRGQDVALRCDPISGHVSLFWYQQALGQGPEFLTYFQNEAQLDKSGLPSDRFFAERPEGSVSTLKIQRTQQEDSAVYLCASSLSGGNQPQHFGDGTRLSIL.

This clone was counted between two and nine times. The chain couples TRBV5-1 to TRBJ1-3, with 10 nucleotides matching TRBD1. This CDR3 is 16 amino acids long. CDR1 is SGHRS and CDR2 is YFSETQ in the germline V gene. V lost 5 bases and J lost 0; bases outside the gene matches: 5. The CDR3: CASSAGQGSSGNTIYF. In DNA, the CDR3 is TGCGCCAGCAGTGCGGGACAGGGGAGCTCTGGAAACACCATATATTTT.

The chain employs TRBV9 and TRBJ2-1; unclear D gene. The length of the CDR3 is 15 residues. With 1 base removed from V and 0 bases from J, the gap between germline ends came to 8 bases. CDR1 is SGDLS, CDR2 YYNGEE, per germline. The CDR3 loop reads CASSVSLSSYNEQFF. The CDR3 DNA sequence: TGTGCCAGCAGCGTATCCTTGAGCTCCTACAATGAGCAGTTCTTC.

V is TRBV5-6 and J is TRBJ2-2; tentative D call: TRBD2 (6 bases). The CDR3 covers 14 residues. The germline V gene has CDR1 SGHDT and CDR2 YYEEEE. Trimming shortened V by 4 bases and J by 5 bases, and 12 bases separated the two germline ends. CDR3: CASSLVAGTGELFF. Written as DNA, the CDR3 is TGTGCCAGCAGCCTGGTCGCGGGGACCGGGGAGCTGTTTTTT.

The CDR3 protein is CASRIRGGELFF. In DNA, the CDR3 is TGTGCCAGCCGCATCCGCGGCGGGGAGCTGTTTTTT. V is TRBV11-2 and J is TRBJ2-2; D is unclear. This CDR3 comprises 12 residues. The ends were cut back, 8 bases at V and 7 bases at J, with 11 bases in the middle. Germline V gene sequence: CDR1 SGHAT, CDR2 FQNNGV.

This clone is judged medium-sized. The chain recombines TRBV19 with TRBJ1-3; D unresolved. This CDR3 has 14 residues. CDR1 LNHDA and CDR2 SQIVND come from the germline V gene (reference sequence). V lost 11 bases to trimming and J lost 0 bases, with 14 bases between them. The CDR3 DNA is TGTGCCGAAGTAGTGTCGGGCTCTGGAAACACCATATATTTT. Its protein product is CAEVVSGSGNTIYF.

This rearrangement joins TRBV9 to TRBJ2-7; TRBD1 matches at 9 bases. This CDR3 has 15 amino acids. With V trimmed by 0 bases and J by 6 bases, 7 bases remained unmatched. Germline V gene sequence: CDR1 SGDLS, CDR2 YYNGEE. The CDR3 region has the DNA TGTGCCAGCAGCGTAGACCCGGGACAGGGCCCCGAGCAGTACTTC. Translated, it gives CASSVDPGQGPEQYF.

This clone has a handful of counts. V gene TRBV11-2 combines with J gene TRBJ2-7; maybe TRBD2 (6 bases). This CDR3 has 13 amino acids. V dropped 6 bases and J dropped 2 bases, with 11 bases sitting between them. From germline, CDR1 is SGHAT and CDR2 FQNNGV. CDR3 protein: CASRPAGTYEQYF. The CDR3 DNA reads as TGTGCCAGCAGGCCCGCGGGGACCTACGAGCAGTACTTC.